These 18 T cell receptor beta chains were all obtained from the same sample, sequenced in a study of graft-versus-host responses after intestinal transplantation. Profiled with immunoSEQ multiplex PCR; TCRdb holds only in-frame clones, not every one. This sample has some 43,000 clones, with less than 95% found just once. This specimen consisted of PBMCs, obtained around 48 weeks after intestinal transplant. The receptor set was obtained from a human patient who received an intestinal transplant, so some T cells may come from the graft donor.

J is TRBJ1-1 and V is TRBV19; D remains ambiguous. Germline-derived CDR1 and CDR2 are LNHDA and SQIVND (reference sequence). V lost 9 bases and J 0 bases, leaving 11 bases between the germline ends. The CDR3 has 13 residues. CDR3 amino acids: CASLGVMNTEAFF. The CDR3, as DNA: TGTGCCAGCCTCGGAGTCATGAACACTGAAGCTTTCTTT. The full variable domain, completed using reference TRBV19 and TRBJ1-1, is DGGITQSPKYLFRKEGQNVTLSCEQNLNHDAMYWYRQDPGQGLRLIYYSQIVNDFQKGDIAEGYSVSREKKESFPLTVTSAQKNPTAFYLCASLGVMNTEAFFGQGTRLTVV.

This clone was seen just once. The genes are TRBV5-6 and TRBJ2-5; D remains ambiguous. The V gene's germline CDR1 is SGHDT and CDR2 YYEEEE. V was shortened by 5 bases and J by 7 bases, with 9 bases between the two germline ends. The CDR3 extends over 11 amino acids. CDR3 coding DNA: TGTGCCAGCAGGTTGCGAGGGACCCAGTACTTC. This translates into CASRLRGTQYF.

The gene calls are TRBV18 and TRBJ1-2, with D possibly being TRBD1 (6 bases). The V and J ends lost 0 bases and 4 bases respectively, with 15 bases between them. CDR3 length: 16 residues. Germline V gene data show CDR1 as KGHSH and CDR2 as LQKENI. CDR3 DNA sequence: TGTGCCAGCTCACCACCAAACCCGGACAGAACCTATGGCTACACCTTC. Residues: CASSPPNPDRTYGYTF.

The chain couples TRBV7-9 to TRBJ1-4, with D tentatively TRBD1 (5 bases). CDR3 length equals 14 residues. Trimming stripped 1 base from V and 8 bases from J, with 11 bases between. Germline-derived CDR1 and CDR2 are SEHNR and FQNEAQ (reference sequence). CDR3 nucleotide sequence: TGTGCCAGCAGCTTAGGGGGCAGAGCAGAAAAACTGTTTTTT. This sequence encodes CASSLGGRAEKLFF.

The chain is built from TRBV5-6 and TRBJ2-5; 8 bases align to TRBD1. Germline CDR1 and CDR2: SGHDT and YYEEEE. V trimming: 5 bases; J trimming: 2 bases; junction bases outside the gene matches: 2. This CDR3 has 13 amino acids. The DNA for the CDR3 is TGTGCCAGCAGGTGGACAGGGCAAGAGACCCAGTACTTC. This codes for CASRWTGQETQYF.

The chain is built from TRBV19 and TRBJ2-3, with TRBD1 matching over 9 bases. CDR1 and CDR2 from the germline V gene are LNHDA and SQIVND (reference sequence). Trimming removed 5 bases from V and 2 bases from J; junction bases left unmatched: 8. The CDR3 is made up of 16 amino acids. The CDR3 DNA is TGTGCCAGTAGTTTCGGACAGGGGCCCCCCACAGATACGCAGTATTTT. Translation gives CASSFGQGPPTDTQYF.

The chain couples TRBV6-4 to TRBJ1-4, with D unresolved. The germline V and J ends were trimmed by 8 bases and 10 bases, with 11 bases remaining between them. There are 11 residues in the CDR3. The germline V gene encodes CDR1 MRHNA and CDR2 SNTAGT. The chain's CDR3 is CASVNQGKLFF. CDR3 DNA sequence: TGTGCCAGCGTCAACCAAGGAAAACTGTTTTTT.

The CDR3 is CASSAGTATGELFF. In nucleotides, the CDR3 is TGTGCCAGCAGTGCCGGGACAGCCACCGGGGAGCTGTTTTTT. V is TRBV2 and J is TRBJ2-2; TRBD1 aligns across 7 bases. The trim removed 4 bases at V and 4 bases at J, leaving 3 bases unmatched. CDR3 length: 14 residues. CDR1 is SNHLY and CDR2 is FYNNEI in the germline V gene. Full variable domain (rest looked up from reference TRBV2 and TRBJ2-2): EPEVTQTPSHQVTQMGQEVILRCVPISNHLYFYWYRQILGQKVEFLVSFYNNEISEKSEIFDDQFSVERPDGSNFTLKIRSTKLEDSAMYFCASSAGTATGELFFGEGSRLTVL.

CDR3: CASSFGRPNTEAFF. The CDR3 DNA reads as TGTGCCAGCAGTTTTGGCAGACCCAACACTGAAGCTTTCTTT. The chain uses TRBV27 and TRBJ1-1; D is unresolved. V shed 3 bases and J shed 2 bases, with 10 bases lying between them. Per the germline V gene, CDR1 is MNHEY and CDR2 is SMNVEV (reference sequence). The CDR3 runs to 14 residues.

This chain links TRBV28 with TRBJ2-1; 11 nucleotides line up with TRBD2. The CDR3 contains 13 residues. Germline loops: CDR1 MDHEN, CDR2 SYDVKM. With 9 bases clipped from V and 15 bases from J, the junction kept 13 bases outside the gene matches. The CDR3, as DNA: TGTGCCAGTAGGGTTAGCGGGAGGGCCGGGCTGTTCTTC. As protein: CASRVSGRAGLFF. The full variable domain, with the rest looked up from reference TRBV28 and TRBJ2-1, is DVKVTQSSRYLVKRTGEKVFLECVQDMDHENMFWYRQDPGLGLRLIYFSYDVKMKEKGDIPEGYSVSREKKERFSLILESASTNQTSMYLCASRVSGRAGLFFGPGTRLTVL.

V is TRBV6-1 and J is TRBJ2-7; D gene unclear. CDR1 is MNHNS, CDR2 SASEGT, per germline. The germline V and J ends were trimmed by 6 bases and 0 bases, with 12 bases remaining between them. The CDR3 has 14 amino acids. The CDR3 here is CASRSVSSSYEQYF. CDR3 nucleotide sequence: TGTGCCAGCAGAAGTGTTAGTAGCTCCTACGAGCAGTACTTC.

The genes are TRBV19 and TRBJ2-6; D remains ambiguous. V was pared by 2 bases and J by 0 bases, with 5 bases between. Germline V gene data show CDR1 as LNHDA and CDR2 as SQIVND (reference sequence). CDR3 length: 15 residues. The CDR3 loop is CASSISDSGANVLTF. CDR3 coding DNA: TGTGCCAGTAGTATAAGCGACTCTGGGGCCAACGTCCTGACTTTC.

This clone appeared a single time. J is TRBJ1-1 and V is TRBV5-1, with a tentative D call TRBD1 (6 bases). Trimming removed 2 bases at V and 2 bases at J, with 10 bases between. The CDR3 length is 14 residues. Per germline, CDR1 SGHRS and CDR2 YFSETQ. In nucleotides, the CDR3 is TGCGCCAGCAGCTTCGGGGGGCAAAACACTGAAGCTTTCTTT. As protein: CASSFGGQNTEAFF.

V and J are TRBV18 and TRBJ1-5; TRBD1 agrees at 9 bases. The germline gives CDR1 KGHSH, CDR2 LQKENI. The length of the CDR3 is 16 residues. The V and J ends lost 0 bases and 2 bases, in that order; junction bases with no gene match: 2. Written as DNA, the CDR3 is TGTGCCAGCTCACCACCGGGGGACAGGGGCAATCAGCCCCAGCATTTT. This codes for CASSPPGDRGNQPQHF.

The chain is built from TRBV7-2 and TRBJ1-6; unclear D gene. This CDR3 spans 15 amino acids. V lost 4 bases to trimming and J lost 4 bases, with 11 bases between them. Germline V lookup: CDR1 SGHTA, CDR2 FQGNSA. CDR3: CASSSPQDYNSPLHF. DNA of the CDR3: TGTGCCAGCAGCTCCCCACAAGATTATAATTCACCCCTCCACTTT.

The V gene is TRBV14, the J gene TRBJ2-1; D remains ambiguous. The CDR3 is 13 amino acids. V was shortened by 3 bases and J by 2 bases, with 5 bases between the two germline ends. CDR1 is SGHDN and CDR2 is FVKESK in the germline V gene. DNA of the CDR3: TGTGCCAGCAGCCATGACGCCTACAATGAGCAGTTCTTC. Its protein product is CASSHDAYNEQFF.

This sequence joins TRBV12-5 and TRBJ1-2, with D tentatively TRBD1 (5 bases). Trimming took 3 bases from V and 4 from J, leaving 21 bases between them. The CDR3 covers 17 residues. Germline assignment: CDR1 LGHNT and CDR2 FRNRAP. The CDR3 region has the DNA TGTGCTAGTGGTTTTCTAAATCTGCAGGGAAAGACCTATGGCTACACCTTC. It is translated as CASGFLNLQGKTYGYTF.

V usage is TRBV27 and J usage is TRBJ2-5; D not resolved. The ends were cut back, 2 bases at V and 2 bases at J, with 9 bases in the middle. The CDR3 totals 14 residues. Germline CDR1 MNHEY, CDR2 SMNVEV (reference sequence). In nucleotides, the CDR3 is TGTGCCAGCAGTTTAATCTCGTCTCAAGAGACCCAGTACTTC. Amino acid sequence: CASSLISSQETQYF.